The entry below gives a single T cell receptor beta chain sequence along with its context. Seattle researchers signed up patients amid active infection and tracked them longitudinally. The source of the sample is a study of blood T cell repertoires in COVID-19. Study information: Acute and convalescent COVID-19 specimens originated in the United States, Italy and Spain. T cells, B-cell-depleted T cells, or PBMCs supplied cDNA or gDNA.

As processed by the authors: Reference gene primer amplification in the assay estimated nucleated cell counts. Here immunoSEQ multiplex PCR was the method, and the copy in TCRdb shows in-frame clones only, minus some. The D gene and trimming were derived from the DNA, and the V and J assignments and clone size from that table. The sample yields 100,000 to 150,000 clones, around 74% seen once. Deletions cut 4 bases from V and 6 bases from J, with 14 bases between. Germline CDR1 and CDR2: LGHDT and YNNKEL (reference sequence). The CDR3 loop spans 14 amino acids. Sequencing used peripheral blood. The gene calls are TRBV3-1 (or the pseudogene TRBV3-2) and TRBJ2-3; D unresolved. This TCR came from a man older than 75 with COVID-19, enrolled during active disease. As DNA, the CDR3 is TGTGCCAGCAGCCCTAATACGGCGGTGGATACGCAGTATTTT. Its translation: CASSPNTAVDTQYF.